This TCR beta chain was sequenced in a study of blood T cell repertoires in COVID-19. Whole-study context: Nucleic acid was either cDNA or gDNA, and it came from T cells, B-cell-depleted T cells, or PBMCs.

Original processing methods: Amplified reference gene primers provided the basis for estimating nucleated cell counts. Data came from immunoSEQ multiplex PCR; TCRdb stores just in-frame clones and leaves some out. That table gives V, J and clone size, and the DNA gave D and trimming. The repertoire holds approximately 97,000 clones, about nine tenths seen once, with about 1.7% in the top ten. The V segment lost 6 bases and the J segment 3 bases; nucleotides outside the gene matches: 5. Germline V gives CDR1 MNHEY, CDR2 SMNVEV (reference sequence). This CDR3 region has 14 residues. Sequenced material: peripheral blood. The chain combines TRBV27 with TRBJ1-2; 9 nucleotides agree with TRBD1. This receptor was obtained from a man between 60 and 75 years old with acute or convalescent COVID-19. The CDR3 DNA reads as TGTGCCAGCAGCCCGGGACAGGGATACTATGGCTACACCTTC. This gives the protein CASSPGQGYYGYTF.